This T cell receptor (beta chain) appears in the sequencing data of a study of CD8+CD57+ T cells in acquired aplastic anemia (dated by TCRdb to the late 2010s). Study-level background: Extracted DNA from sorted CD4+ and CD8+ cells averaged approximately 3 ug, ranging from roughly 0.2 to 30 ug. CD8+CD57+ expansion was defined as frequency above the mean frequency observed in healthy subjects. General conclusions and limits of the study: Between patients and healthy controls, no significant difference in CD8+ Simpson's diversity was found (P=0.060). Although under 35 CD8+ CDR3 sequences were shared by patients and controls, these sequences appeared highly expressed in patients and within the immunodominant clones of patients.

This clonotype was seen only once. Its specific antigen is unknown. No base quality information exists; no much larger clone differs at one position. A lone read gives weak evidence. Genomic DNA served as template for TCR beta VDJ combination and CDR3 sequence profiling. TCR repertoire sequencing was run on an Illumina HiSeq 2000. In the original analysis: TRBV/TRBJ rearrangement plots, CDR3 size and DJ length profiles, and Simpson's diversity index were used to evaluate the repertoires. The most abundant DNA sequence in the deep sequencing data was taken as the immunodominant clone. CDR3 amino acid sequences were screened for sharing across subjects and were compared with published repertoires and the VDJdb database. TCRdb reanalyzed the raw reads on its own, using fastp at Q25 for trimming and MiXCR for clone calling, and kept in-frame beta chains. For every CDR3 protein sequence, its rows merge into one entry that carries the most common genes and DNA. Here the V and J calls rest on TCRdb's processing, not on the authors' analysis. Across this sample there are 170,000 or so distinct CDR3 sequences, with 50% to 65% seen only once. Under 55% of the sample is held by the ten biggest clonotypes.

The patients picked for sequencing were ones in whom flow cytometry had shown an expansion of CD8+CD57+ cells. Every patient had severe acquired aplastic anemia, diagnosed using the International Study of Aplastic Anemia and Agranulocytosis and Camitta criteria. At the time blood was sampled, none of the patients had received any therapy. The study deep-sequenced TCR repertoires of sorted CD4+ and CD8+ blood T cells from severe aplastic anemia patients and healthy subjects. In the USA, patient enrollment took place under clinicaltrials.gov protocols 00001620, 01623167, 00001397, 00071045, 00081523 and 00961064. Ficoll-Paque density gradient centrifugation was used to isolate peripheral blood mononuclear cells. CD4+ and CD8+ T cells were sorted by FACS or magnetic beads before DNA extraction. V trim: 5 bases; J trim: 4 bases; unmatched bases: 5. The CDR3 measures 14 amino acids from cysteine to phenylalanine. Here the CDR3 DNA is all that survives: 42 bases in frame from base 1.

Material for sequencing was sorted CD4+, CD8+, or CD8+CD57+ T cells (not recorded which) from PBMCs. The chain links TRBV12-3 or TRBV12-4 with TRBJ1-2; the central 9 bases match TRBD1. The receptor comes from a human donor with aplastic anemia. The CDR3 corresponds to CASSRQGGPYGYTF. DNA sequence: TGTGCCAGCAGTAGACAGGGGGGACCCTATGGCTACACCTTC.